The 16 T cell receptor beta chains below come from one sample, sequenced in a study of naive CD8 T cells in extremely preterm neonates. TCRdb's copy holds only in-frame clones and misses some; the assay was immunoSEQ multiplex PCR. The top ten hold 0.7% to 0.85% of the sample, which has about 5,800 clones, around 97% seen once. The specimen was naive CD8+ T cells from blood. The source of these receptors is a human donor in good health.

The V gene is TRBV9, the J gene TRBJ2-3, with a tentative D call TRBD2 (6 bases). The CDR3 loop spans 18 amino acids. With 0 bases removed from V and 3 bases from J, the gap between germline ends came to 20 bases. Germline V CDR1 and CDR2: SGDLS, YYNGEE. CDR3 sequence: CASSVGPARGVDTDTQYF. DNA for the CDR3: TGTGCCAGCAGCGTAGGTCCCGCGCGGGGCGTAGATACAGATACGCAGTATTTT. Based on the CDR3 plus reference TRBV9 and TRBJ2-3, the full variable domain is DSGVTQTPKHLITATGQRVTLRCSPRSGDLSVYWYQQSLDQGLQFLIQYYNGEERAKGNILERFSAQQFPDLHSELNLSSLELGDSALYFCASSVGPARGVDTDTQYFGPGTRLTVL.

The chain couples TRBV6-5 to TRBJ2-1, with unresolved D. Germline CDR1 MNHEY, CDR2 SVGAGI. V gave up 0 bases and J gave up 5 bases, with 8 bases separating them. The CDR3 extends over 14 amino acids. The CDR3 loop is CASSYSRVNNEQFF. The CDR3 nucleotides are TGTGCCAGCAGTTACTCCCGGGTTAACAATGAGCAGTTCTTC.

The chain couples TRBV15 to TRBJ1-1; 7 bases are shared with TRBD1. V lost 5 bases to trimming and J lost 5 bases; unmatched junction nucleotides: 5. Per the germline V gene, CDR1 is LNHNV and CDR2 is YYDKDF (reference sequence). CDR3 length equals 13 residues. CDR3 region: CATSSKGATEAFF. The CDR3 region has the DNA TGTGCCACCAGCTCGAAGGGGGCAACTGAAGCTTTCTTT.

The count of this clone is one. This chain uses TRBV7-9 with TRBJ2-5; TRBD1 matches at 8 bases. The DNA end favors TRBJ2-7, so the J call may be wrong. The CDR3 is made up of 13 amino acids. Germline-derived CDR1 and CDR2 are SEHNR and FQNEAQ (reference sequence). CDR3 protein: CASSSGTGYEQYF. The CDR3 DNA reads as TGTGCCAGCAGCTCAGGGACAGGCTACGAGCAGTACTTC.

This chain joins TRBV11-2 and TRBJ2-7; tentatively, D is TRBD1 (6 bases). Trimming stripped 0 bases from V and 1 base from J, with 13 bases between. CDR1 is SGHAT and CDR2 is FQNNGV in the germline V gene. This CDR3 contains 16 residues. The CDR3 nucleotides are TGTGCCAGCAGCTTAGATAGCAGGGGCCCTTCCTACGAGCAGTACGTC. The encoded protein is CASSLDSRGPSYEQYV.

This clone was counted a single time. The chain recombines TRBV5-6 with TRBJ1-2, with 7 bases that match TRBD1. With 4 bases clipped from V and 6 bases from J, the junction kept 6 bases outside the gene matches. Germline V lookup: CDR1 SGHDT, CDR2 YYEEEE. This CDR3 has 13 residues. The CDR3 region has the DNA TGTGCCAGCAGCCTGGGACAGATCGATGGCTACACCTTC. This encodes CASSLGQIDGYTF.

This clone was found once. The V gene is TRBV11-2, the J gene TRBJ2-7; D possibly corresponds to TRBD1 (5 bases). The CDR3 is 16 residues long. The germline V and J ends were trimmed by 2 bases and 4 bases, with 18 bases remaining between them. Germline assignment: CDR1 SGHAT and CDR2 FQNNGV. The CDR3 region has the DNA TGTGCCAGCAGCTTATCATTGGGGCTCCCCTTTTACGAGCAGTACTTC. Translation: CASSLSLGLPFYEQYF.

A remark on this clone: Other DNA sequences from this sample encode an identical CDR3 as well. Here the CDR3 DNA reads TGTGCCAGTAGGTGGCGGGGGGGCCGGACAGATACGCAGTATTTT. Translation: CASRWRGGRTDTQYF. This chain links TRBV19 with TRBJ2-3; 9 bases fit TRBD2. J lost 3 bases, V lost 6 bases, and 7 bases had no gene match. This CDR3 has 15 residues. Germline CDR1 is LNHDA and CDR2 is SQIVND (reference sequence).

V gene TRBV5-5 combines with J gene TRBJ1-6, with TRBD1 identical over 10 bases. This CDR3 is built from 16 residues. Trimming at V came to 0 bases and at J to 9 bases, leaving 6 bases not matched to a gene. The germline gives CDR1 SGHKS, CDR2 YYEKEE (reference sequence). The CDR3 spells CASSLVVGDRGSPLHF. CDR3 DNA sequence: TGTGCCAGCAGCTTGGTAGTCGGGGACAGGGGTTCACCCCTCCACTTT.

The rearrangement links TRBV27 to TRBJ2-5; D is possibly TRBD1 (6 bases). The last part of the DNA fits TRBJ2-7 better; the J call may be wrong. CDR1 is MNHEY, CDR2 SMNVEV, per germline (reference sequence). CDR3 size: 13 residues. The CDR3 region has the DNA TGTGCCAGCAGTTTATTAGGGACAAGCGAGCAGTACTTC. This codes for CASSLLGTSEQYF.

The V and J genes are TRBV4-3 and TRBJ1-1; TRBD1 matches 10 bases. The germline V gene encodes CDR1 LGHNA and CDR2 YSLEER. V was pared by 2 bases and J by 6 bases, with 18 bases of the junction left unmatched. The CDR3 spans 19 residues. CDR3 loop: CASSQSLYRDRGGGAEAFF. CDR3 DNA sequence: TGCGCCAGCAGCCAATCCCTTTACCGGGACAGGGGAGGGGGAGCTGAAGCTTTCTTT.

The V and J genes are TRBV11-2 and TRBJ2-1; perhaps TRBD1 as D (6 bases). The CDR3 has 15 amino acids. With 3 bases removed from V and 6 bases from J, the gap between germline ends came to 15 bases. Germline lookup yields CDR1 SGHAT and CDR2 FQNNGV. The CDR3 DNA is TGTGCCAGCAGCTTGTCGGACAGTCCTTTCAATGAGCAGTTCTTC. Its translation is CASSLSDSPFNEQFF.

The chain combines TRBV7-9 with TRBJ2-2, with D unresolved. Germline V gene sequence: CDR1 SEHNR, CDR2 FQNEAQ (reference sequence). The CDR3 extends over 17 amino acids. Trimming cost V 0 bases and J 1 base, with 12 bases left between them. CDR3 DNA sequence: TGTGCCAGCAGCTTAGCGCTTGGGCAGCTGAACACCGGGGAGCTGTTTTTT. Amino acid sequence: CASSLALGQLNTGELFF.

This clone turned up a few times. The rearrangement links TRBV5-4 to TRBJ2-5; D is unclear. Trimming cost V 2 bases and J 0 bases, with 11 bases left between them. The CDR3 runs 15 residues. Germline V CDR1 and CDR2: SGHNT, YYREEE (reference sequence). The CDR3 reads CASSFGLRNQETQYF. CDR3 in DNA: TGTGCCAGCAGCTTTGGTCTGCGGAACCAAGAGACCCAGTACTTC.

The chain carries TRBV6-6 and TRBJ1-1; D uncertain. This CDR3 has 16 amino acids. V lost 0 bases and J 1 base, leaving 12 bases between the germline ends. Per germline, CDR1 MNHNY and CDR2 SVGAGI (reference sequence). The CDR3 loop is CASSYSIQDWNTEAFF. In DNA form, the CDR3 reads TGTGCCAGCAGTTACTCGATCCAGGACTGGAACACTGAAGCTTTCTTT.

The rearrangement links TRBV11-2 to TRBJ2-7; D remains ambiguous. Germline V gene lookup returns CDR1 SGHAT and CDR2 FQNNGV. There are 13 residues in the CDR3. V gave up 2 bases and J gave up 4 bases, with 9 bases separating them. CDR3 amino acids: CASSLFRYYEQYF. The CDR3 nucleotides read TGTGCCAGCAGCTTATTCCGGTATTACGAGCAGTACTTC.